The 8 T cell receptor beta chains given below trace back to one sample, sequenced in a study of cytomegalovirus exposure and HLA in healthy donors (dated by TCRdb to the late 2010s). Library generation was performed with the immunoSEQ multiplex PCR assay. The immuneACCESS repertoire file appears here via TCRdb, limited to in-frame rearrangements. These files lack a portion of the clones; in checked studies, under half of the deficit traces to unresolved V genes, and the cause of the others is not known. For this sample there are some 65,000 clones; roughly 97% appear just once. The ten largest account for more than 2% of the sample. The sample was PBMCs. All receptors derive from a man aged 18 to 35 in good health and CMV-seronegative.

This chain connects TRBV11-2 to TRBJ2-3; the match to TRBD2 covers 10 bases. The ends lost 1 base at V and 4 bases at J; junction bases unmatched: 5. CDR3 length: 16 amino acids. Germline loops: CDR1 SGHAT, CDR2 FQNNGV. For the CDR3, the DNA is TGTGCCAGCAGCTTAGGGACTAGCGGAGTATCAGATACGCAGTATTTT. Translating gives CASSLGTSGVSDTQYF.

The CDR3 here is CASSPGNFNQPQHF. The CDR3 DNA sequence: TGTGCCAGCAGTCCAGGGAATTTTAATCAGCCCCAGCATTTT. The rearrangement uses TRBV28 and TRBJ1-5; TRBD1 might be the D (5 bases). V was clipped by 5 bases and J by 4 bases, with 12 bases between them. The CDR3 has 14 amino acids. Germline V gives CDR1 MDHEN, CDR2 SYDVKM.

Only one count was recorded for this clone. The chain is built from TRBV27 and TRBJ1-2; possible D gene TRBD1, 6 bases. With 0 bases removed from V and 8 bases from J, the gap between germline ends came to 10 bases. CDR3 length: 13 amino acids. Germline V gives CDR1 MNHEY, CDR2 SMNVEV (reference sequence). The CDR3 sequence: CASSLSGAGGYTF. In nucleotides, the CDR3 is TGTGCCAGCAGTTTATCGGGGGCAGGCGGCTACACCTTC.

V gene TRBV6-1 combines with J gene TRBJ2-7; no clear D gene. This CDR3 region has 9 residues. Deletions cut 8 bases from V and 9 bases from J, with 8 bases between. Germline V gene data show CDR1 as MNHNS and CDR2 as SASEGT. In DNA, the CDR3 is TGTGCCAGCCAACCGGGGCAGTACTTC. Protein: CASQPGQYF.

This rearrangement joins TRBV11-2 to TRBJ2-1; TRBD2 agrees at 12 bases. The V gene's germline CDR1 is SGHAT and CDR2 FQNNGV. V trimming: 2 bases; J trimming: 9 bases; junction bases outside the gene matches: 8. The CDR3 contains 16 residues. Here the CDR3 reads CASSLSLAGGGGEQFF. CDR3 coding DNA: TGTGCCAGCAGCTTATCCCTAGCGGGAGGGGGCGGTGAGCAGTTCTTC.

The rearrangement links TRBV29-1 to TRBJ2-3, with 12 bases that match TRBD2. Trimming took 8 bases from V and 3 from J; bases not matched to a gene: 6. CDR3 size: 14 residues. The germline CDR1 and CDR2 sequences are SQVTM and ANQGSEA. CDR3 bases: TGCAGCCCGAAGGGACTAGCGGGTACAGATACGCAGTATTTT. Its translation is CSPKGLAGTDTQYF.

The CDR3 DNA reads as TGTGCCAGCAGCCAAGACAGTTACACCGGGGAGCTGTTTTTT. As protein: CASSQDSYTGELFF. This rearrangement joins TRBV11-1 to TRBJ2-2, with a tentative D call TRBD1 (5 bases). Trimming took off 5 bases at V and 3 bases at J, with 10 bases between the two ends. The CDR3 extends over 14 amino acids. The germline V gene has CDR1 SGHAT and CDR2 FQDESV (reference sequence).

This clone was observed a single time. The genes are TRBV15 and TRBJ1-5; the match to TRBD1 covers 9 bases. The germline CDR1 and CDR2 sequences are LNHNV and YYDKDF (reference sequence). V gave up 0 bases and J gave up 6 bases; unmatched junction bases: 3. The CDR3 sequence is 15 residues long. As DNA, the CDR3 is TGTGCCACCAGCAGAGAACAGGGGGCAGGTCAGCCCCAGCATTTT. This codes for CATSREQGAGQPQHF.